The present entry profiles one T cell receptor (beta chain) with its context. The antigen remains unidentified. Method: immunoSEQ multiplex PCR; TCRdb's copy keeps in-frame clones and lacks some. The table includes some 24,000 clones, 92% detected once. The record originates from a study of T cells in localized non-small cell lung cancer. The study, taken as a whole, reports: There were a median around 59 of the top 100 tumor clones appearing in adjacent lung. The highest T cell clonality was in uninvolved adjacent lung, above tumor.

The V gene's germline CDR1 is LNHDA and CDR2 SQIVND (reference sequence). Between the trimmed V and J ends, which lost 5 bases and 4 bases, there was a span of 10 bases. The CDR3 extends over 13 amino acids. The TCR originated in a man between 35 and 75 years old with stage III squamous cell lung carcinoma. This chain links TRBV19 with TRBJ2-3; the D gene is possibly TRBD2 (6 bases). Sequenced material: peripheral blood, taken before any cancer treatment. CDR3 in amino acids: CASSGDFADTQYF. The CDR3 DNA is TGTGCCAGTAGTGGGGACTTCGCAGATACGCAGTATTTT.